The sample holds many counts of the clone carrying this T cell receptor (beta chain). Germline CDR1 reads LGHDT; CDR2 reads YNNKEL (reference sequence). This CDR3 contains 13 residues. Trimming cost V 0 bases and J 7 bases, with 9 bases left between them. This specimen belongs to a study of early T cells in non-severe SARS-CoV-2 infection. Each CDR3 protein is one row after TCRdb ran MiXCR on the 5' RACE reads. The sample contains under 40,000 distinct CDR3 sequences, 5.5% to 7% of which appear only once. The chain carries TRBV3-1 and TRBJ1-2, with D possibly TRBD1 on 5 matching bases. Sequencing was done on a sample of whole blood. The TCR comes from an adult who was a healthcare worker with PCR-confirmed SARS-CoV-2 infection or an uninfected control (not recorded which). The CDR3 coding sequence is TGTGCCAGCAGCCAAGAGCCGGGGACTGGCTACACCTTC. It specifies CASSQEPGTGYTF. Combining the CDR3 with reference TRBV3-1 and TRBJ1-2 gives the whole variable domain DTAVSQTPKYLVTQMGNDKSIKCEQNLGHDTMYWYKQDSKKFLKIMFSYNNKELIINETVPNRFSPKSPDKAHLNLHINSLELGDSAVYFCASSQEPGTGYTFGSGTRLTVV.